This T cell receptor beta chain originates from a study of T cell responses to AZD1222 COVID-19 vaccine. Germline V CDR1 and CDR2: SGHTS, YDEGEE. After removal of 1 base from V and 9 bases from J, the junction contained 7 bases not matched to a gene. The CDR3 sequence is 16 residues long. Produced via immunoSEQ multiplex PCR; TCRdb's table is partial and in-frame only. The repertoire holds more than 150,000 clones, under 95% seen once, with nearly 1% in the top ten. Broader study findings: Epitopes outside B.1.351 and B.1.1.7 mutated regions reportedly drew nearly half of spike TCRs. Across spike, vaccine-associated CD4 TCRs were found, dominant at 160-218 and 743-854.

About this clone itself: Its antigen is undetermined.

The starting material was peripheral blood, obtained on day 0 of AZD1222 vaccination. The J gene is TRBJ1-6, the V gene TRBV5-8, with 10 bases lining up with TRBD1. The sequence came from an adult in good health. The CDR3 is CASSLRDRGWSSPLHF. The CDR3 DNA is TGTGCCAGCAGCTTGAGGGACAGGGGTTGGAGTTCACCCCTCCACTTT.